This T cell receptor (beta chain) was obtained from a study of OX40 agonist ivuxolimab in advanced cancers. Study-wide context: Those enrolled were approximately 83% male, with a mean age of approximately 60 years and ages from roughly 20 to 90.

V was clipped by 1 base and J by 2 bases; unmatched bases: 3. The germline CDR1 and CDR2 sequences are MNHEY and SMNVEV (reference sequence). There are 15 residues in the CDR3. Study-wide results and caveats: There were also nonresponders showing low normalized T-cell clonal expansion.

The protocol was immunoSEQ multiplex PCR, while the TCRdb copy is restricted to in-frame clones and leaves out a portion. The data contain approximately 77,000 clones, 92% of them singletons. In regard to this clone: What it binds is not known.

The TCR originated in an adult with an advanced solid tumor such as melanoma, head and neck, liver or kidney cancer. The chain combines TRBV27 with TRBJ2-3; 7 bases agree with TRBD2. The specimen comprised CD4+ or CD8+ T cells sorted from blood, sampled in a trial of the OX40 agonist ivuxolimab. The CDR3 spells CASSLYGGYTDTQYF. In DNA, the CDR3 is TGTGCCAGCAGTTTATACGGGGGGTACACAGATACGCAGTATTTT.